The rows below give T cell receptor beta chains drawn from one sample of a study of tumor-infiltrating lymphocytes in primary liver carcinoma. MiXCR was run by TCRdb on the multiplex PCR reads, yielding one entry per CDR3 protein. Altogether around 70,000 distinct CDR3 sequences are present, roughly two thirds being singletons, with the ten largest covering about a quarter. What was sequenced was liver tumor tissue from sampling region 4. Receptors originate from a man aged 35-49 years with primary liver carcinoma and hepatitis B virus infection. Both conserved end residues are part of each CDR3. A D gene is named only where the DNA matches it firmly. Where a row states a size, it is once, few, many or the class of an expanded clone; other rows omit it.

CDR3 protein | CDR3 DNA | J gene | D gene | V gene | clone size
CISSLAGEYEQYF | TGTATCAGCAGCTTAGCGGGAGAATACGAGCAGTACTTC | TRBJ2-7 | TRBD2 | TRBV11-2 | -
CAGRGSRSGTGELFF | TGTGCCGGCAGGGGTAGCAGGAGCGGGACCGGGGAGCTGTTTTTT | TRBJ2-2 | - | TRBV6-5 | -
CANSQKEGFEQYF | TGCGCCAACAGCCAAAAAGAAGGGTTCGAGCAATACTTC | TRBJ2-7 | - | TRBV4-1 | -
CGAGLDYEQYF | TGCGGTGCTGGACTTGATTACGAGCAGTACTTC | TRBJ2-7 | - | TRBV29-1 | -
CASSSRRARELFF | TGTGCCAGCAGCTCGCGAAGGGCCAGGGAGCTGTTTTTT | TRBJ2-2 | - | TRBV11-2 | -
CASTFGGPYEQYF | TGTGCCAGCACCTTCGGGGGCCCCTACGAGCAGTACTTC | TRBJ2-7 | - | TRBV2 | -
CAIRRDDSEQYF | TGTGCCATCAGGCGAGATGACTCAGAGCAATACTTC | TRBJ2-7 | - | TRBV10-3 | -
CTSSPRDRTYEQYF | TGTACCAGCAGTCCCCGGGACAGAACCTACGAGCAGTACTTC | TRBJ2-7 | TRBD1 | TRBV12-3/TRBV12-4 | -
CASSFLAGTDMQYF | TGTGCCAGCAGTTTCCTAGCAGGGACAGATATGCAGTATTTT | TRBJ2-3 | TRBD1 | TRBV6-6 | -
CVSRGRALGTEAFF | TGTGTCAGCAGGGGCAGGGCGTTGGGGACTGAAGCTTTCTTT | TRBJ1-1 | - | TRBV25-1 | -
CTSMEGQGAGEQFF | TGTACCAGCATGGAGGGACAGGGGGCGGGTGAGCAGTTCTTC | TRBJ2-1 | TRBD1 | TRBV25-1 | -
CGNSSLSGNSLLHF | TGTGGCAACAGCTCGCTCTCCGGAAATTCACTCCTCCACTTT | TRBJ1-6 | - | TRBV11-2 | -
CASSLSVQETQYF | TGTGCCAGCAGCTTGAGCGTCCAAGAGACCCAGTACTTC | TRBJ2-5 | - | TRBV11-2 | medium-sized
CASSLDSGNSEKLFF | TGTGCCAGCAGTTTGGATTCAGGGAATAGTGAAAAACTGTTTTTT | TRBJ1-4 | - | TRBV5-4 | -
CSAIPGPNGQFF | TGCAGCGCGATACCGGGACCTAATGGGCAGTTCTTC | TRBJ2-1 | - | TRBV29-1 | once